This T cell receptor beta chain was captured by sequencing in a study of blood T cell repertoires in COVID-19. The CDR3 runs 16 residues. Trimming cost V 1 base and J 1 base, with 14 bases left between them. Germline CDR1 and CDR2: KGHSH and LQKENI. Here immunoSEQ multiplex PCR was the method, and the copy in TCRdb shows in-frame clones only, minus some. Of just over 350,000 clones listed, about 86% are singletons. The chain links TRBV18 to TRBJ2-7, with D tentatively TRBD1 (5 bases). The sequenced sample was peripheral blood. The origin of this receptor is a woman aged 60-70 years with COVID-19, enrolled during active disease. The CDR3 reads CASSPRTTQGSYEQYF. In DNA, the CDR3 is TGTGCCAGCTCACCACGGACCACCCAGGGATCCTACGAGCAGTACTTC.